Listed below are T cell receptor beta chains from one sample, sequenced in a study of T cells in localized non-small cell lung cancer. Assay used: immunoSEQ multiplex PCR; TCRdb lists only in-frame clones, some missing. Altogether around 94,000 clones are present, about 87% being singletons, with the ten largest covering approximately 15%. Specimen: peripheral blood, collected before any cancer treatment. The origin of the receptors is a man between 35 and 75 years old with stage I squamous cell lung carcinoma. Each CDR3 is given with its conserved first and last residue. The D gene is left open where the match is weak. Size values are once, few and many counts, or a class for expanded clones, and some rows have none.

J: TRBJ2-7; V: TRBV7-2; size: NA; D: TRBD1; CDR3: CASRETGTYEQYF; DNA: TGTGCCAGCAGAGAGACAGGGACCTACGAGCAGTACTTC
J: TRBJ1-5; V: TRBV5-1; size: NA; D: NA; CDR3: CASSLETGKNQPQHF; DNA: TGCGCCAGCAGCTTGGAGACAGGTAAAAATCAGCCCCAGCATTTT
J: TRBJ1-2; V: TRBV7-9; size: once; D: NA; CDR3: CASSLARGNEDGYTF; DNA: TGTGCCAGCAGCTTAGCGCGAGGGAATGAAGACGGCTACACCTTC
J: TRBJ1-1; V: TRBV27; size: NA; D: NA; CDR3: CASSLKGYTEAFF; DNA: TGTGCCAGCAGTTTAAAGGGTTACACTGAAGCTTTCTTT
J: TRBJ1-5; V: TRBV4-1; size: once; D: NA; CDR3: CASSQVGAGLGQPQHF; DNA: TGCGCCAGCAGCCAAGTGGGGGCAGGCCTCGGGCAGCCCCAGCATTTT
J: TRBJ1-1; V: TRBV4-2; size: NA; D: NA; CDR3: CASSSTGVLAAFF; DNA: TGTGCCAGCAGCTCTACAGGAGTGTTAGCAGCTTTCTTT
J: TRBJ2-5; V: TRBV4-1; size: NA; D: NA; CDR3: CASSQREQETQYF; DNA: TGCGCCAGCAGCCAACGGGAACAAGAGACCCAGTACTTC
J: TRBJ2-6; V: TRBV19; size: NA; D: TRBD1; CDR3: CASSGSRDRIPSGANVLTF; DNA: TGTGCCAGTAGTGGTTCTCGGGACAGGATACCCTCTGGGGCCAACGTCCTGACTTTC
J: TRBJ2-5; V: TRBV30; size: once; D: NA; CDR3: CAWSGGGPQETQYF; DNA: TGTGCCTGGAGTGGAGGGGGGCCGCAAGAGACCCAGTACTTC
J: TRBJ2-3; V: TRBV6-6; size: NA; D: TRBD1; CDR3: CASRWTGGITDTQYF; DNA: TGTGCCAGCAGATGGACAGGGGGGATCACAGATACGCAGTATTTT
J: TRBJ1-6; V: TRBV5-5; size: NA; D: NA; CDR3: CASSLGGVYNSPLHF; DNA: TGTGCCAGCAGCTTGGGAGGGGTCTATAATTCACCCCTCCACTTT
J: TRBJ1-2; V: TRBV6-5; size: NA; D: NA; CDR3: CASTDQGQGYGYTF; DNA: TGTGCCAGCACCGACCAGGGGCAAGGCTATGGCTACACCTTC
J: TRBJ1-1; V: TRBV19; size: NA; D: NA; CDR3: CASSPGHKNTEAFF; DNA: TGTGCCAGTAGCCCGGGACACAAGAACACTGAAGCTTTCTTT
J: TRBJ2-2; V: TRBV7-2; size: NA; D: TRBD1; CDR3: CASSPDRGYGGELFF; DNA: TGTGCCAGCAGCCCGGACAGGGGGTACGGCGGGGAGCTGTTTTTT
J: TRBJ2-7; V: TRBV28; size: once; D: TRBD2; CDR3: CASSPGGDYEQYF; DNA: TGTGCCAGCAGCCCCGGGGGGGACTACGAGCAGTACTTC
J: TRBJ2-2; V: TRBV5-1; size: NA; D: TRBD1; CDR3: CASGGQGNTGELFF; DNA: TGCGCCAGCGGTGGACAGGGTAACACCGGGGAGCTGTTTTTT
J: TRBJ1-3; V: TRBV10-3; size: NA; D: NA; CDR3: CAISDYVGSSGNTIYF; DNA: TGTGCCATCAGTGACTATGTTGGTAGCTCTGGAAACACCATATATTTT
J: TRBJ2-7; V: TRBV4-1; size: NA; D: NA; CDR3: CASSHPPGGSYEQYF; DNA: TGCGCCAGCAGCCACCCTCCCGGAGGGTCCTACGAGCAGTACTTC
J: TRBJ2-3; V: TRBV5-6; size: NA; D: TRBD1; CDR3: CASRRTGNGDADTQYF; DNA: TGTGCCAGCAGACGGACAGGGAATGGTGATGCAGATACGCAGTATTTT
J: TRBJ1-5; V: TRBV7-8; size: NA; D: TRBD1; CDR3: CASSQTSGTVNQPQHF; DNA: TGTGCCAGCAGCCAAACATCCGGGACAGTCAATCAGCCCCAGCATTTT
J: TRBJ1-2; V: TRBV7-9; size: once; D: NA; CDR3: CASSLARLDAHF; DNA: TGTGCCAGCAGCTTAGCGCGGTTGGACGCACACTTC
J: TRBJ1-5; V: TRBV19; size: NA; D: NA; CDR3: CASSIIQGVGGNQPQHF; DNA: TGTGCCAGTAGTATCATACAGGGAGTGGGTGGCAATCAGCCCCAGCATTTT
J: TRBJ2-7; V: TRBV7-9; size: NA; D: TRBD1; CDR3: CASSLGTGVSYEQYF; DNA: TGTGCCAGCAGCTTAGGGACAGGCGTATCCTACGAGCAGTACTTC
J: TRBJ1-2; V: TRBV30; size: NA; D: NA; CDR3: CAWSVKMGRDGYGYTF; DNA: TGTGCCTGGAGTGTAAAAATGGGCCGGGACGGGTATGGCTACACCTTC
J: TRBJ1-3; V: TRBV6-1; size: few; D: NA; CDR3: CASSEGGRLFSGNTIYF; DNA: TGTGCCAGCAGTGAAGGAGGGCGGCTTTTCTCTGGAAACACCATATATTTT
J: TRBJ1-6; V: TRBV10-3; size: NA; D: NA; CDR3: CAISKEGIRDSPLHF; DNA: TGTGCCATCAGCAAAGAAGGTATCCGCGATTCACCCCTCCACTTT
J: TRBJ2-6; V: TRBV18; size: NA; D: NA; CDR3: CASSEQGLGANVLTF; DNA: TGTGCCAGCTCAGAACAGGGACTTGGGGCCAACGTCCTGACTTTC
J: TRBJ1-6; V: TRBV6-5; size: NA; D: TRBD1; CDR3: CASSYGTGNSPLHF; DNA: TGTGCCAGCAGTTACGGGACAGGGAATTCACCCCTCCACTTT
J: TRBJ2-3; V: TRBV2; size: once; D: TRBD2; CDR3: CASSVSGSSTDTQYF; DNA: TGTGCCAGCAGTGTTAGCGGGAGTAGCACAGATACGCAGTATTTT
J: TRBJ2-2; V: TRBV11-2; size: NA; D: NA; CDR3: CASSFTRLGELFF; DNA: TGTGCCAGCAGCTTTACAAGGCTCGGGGAGCTGTTTTTT
J: TRBJ2-7; V: TRBV6-6; size: NA; D: NA; CDR3: CASSQRTVLDYEQYF; DNA: TGTGCCAGCAGTCAGAGGACAGTCTTGGACTACGAGCAGTACTTC
J: TRBJ1-2; V: TRBV5-5; size: NA; D: NA; CDR3: CASSLTASDGYTF; DNA: TGTGCCAGCAGCTTGACAGCATCCGATGGCTACACCTTC
J: TRBJ2-5; V: TRBV6-6; size: NA; D: TRBD1; CDR3: CASNSGTGEETQYF; DNA: TGTGCCAGCAATTCCGGGACAGGGGAAGAGACCCAGTACTTC
J: TRBJ1-2; V: TRBV29-1; size: NA; D: NA; CDR3: CSVYSGTYTF; DNA: TGCAGCGTTTACAGCGGAACCTACACCTTC
J: TRBJ1-1; V: TRBV10-3; size: NA; D: NA; CDR3: CAISEYYLADTEAFF; DNA: TGTGCCATCAGTGAATATTACTTAGCGGACACTGAAGCTTTCTTT
J: TRBJ2-6; V: TRBV4-2; size: once; D: NA; CDR3: CASSSSDRGKQVLTF; DNA: TGTGCCAGCAGCTCAAGCGATCGAGGCAAACAAGTCCTGACTTTC
J: TRBJ2-1; V: TRBV7-2; size: few; D: TRBD2; CDR3: CASSLQWGGYNEQFF; DNA: TGTGCCAGCAGCTTACAATGGGGGGGATACAATGAGCAGTTCTTC
J: TRBJ2-1; V: TRBV6-1; size: NA; D: NA; CDR3: CASLALGIPYNEQFF; DNA: TGTGCCAGCCTTGCACTAGGAATTCCCTACAATGAGCAGTTCTTC
J: TRBJ1-4; V: TRBV5-1; size: NA; D: NA; CDR3: CASSRLDATNEKLFF; DNA: TGCGCCAGCAGCAGATTAGATGCAACTAATGAAAAACTGTTTTTT
J: TRBJ1-2; V: TRBV19; size: once; D: NA; CDR3: CASSLLSRTGYGYTF; DNA: TGTGCCAGTAGTCTTCTCTCACGGACTGGGTATGGCTACACCTTC
J: TRBJ2-2; V: TRBV5-1; size: few; D: NA; CDR3: CASSLARVSSNTGELFF; DNA: TGCGCCAGCAGCTTGGCCAGGGTTTCATCGAACACCGGGGAGCTGTTTTTT
J: TRBJ1-1; V: TRBV7-9; size: NA; D: TRBD1; CDR3: CASSPLRDRENTEAFF; DNA: TGTGCCAGCAGCCCACTGAGGGACAGAGAGAACACTGAAGCTTTCTTT
J: TRBJ2-7; V: TRBV5-1; size: NA; D: TRBD2; CDR3: CASSPGTSGLGSYEQYF; DNA: TGCGCCAGCAGCCCCGGGACTAGCGGGTTGGGTTCTTACGAGCAGTACTTC